The rows below give T cell receptor beta chains drawn from one sample of a study of somatic mutations in cytotoxic T cells in rheumatoid arthritis. TCRdb's table, derived via immunoSEQ multiplex PCR, lists solely in-frame clones and lacks some. The sample shows about 4,200 clones, about four fifths of them seen only once. Input material: CD8+ T cells sorted from blood. The origin of the receptors is an adult with rheumatoid arthritis. The conserved cysteine and the conserved F or W are not part of the CDR3 here. Each record gives: J gene, V gene, D gene, CDR3 protein. A D gene is named only where the DNA matches it firmly.

J gene: TRBJ2-7; V gene: TRBV6-5; D gene: .; CDR3 protein: ASSYGDAYEQY
J gene: TRBJ1-5; V gene: TRBV15; D gene: TRBD1; CDR3 protein: ATSRGDRNQPQH
J gene: TRBJ2-2; V gene: TRBV5-6; D gene: .; CDR3 protein: ASSLLGAGELF
J gene: TRBJ2-1; V gene: TRBV5-1; D gene: .; CDR3 protein: ASSLARRDEQF
J gene: TRBJ2-1; V gene: TRBV19; D gene: TRBD1; CDR3 protein: ASSTRDRGLWGHNEQF
J gene: TRBJ2-7; V gene: TRBV4-1; D gene: TRBD1; CDR3 protein: ASSQDLGQSYEQY
J gene: TRBJ1-4; V gene: TRBV5-1; D gene: .; CDR3 protein: ASSLQEGGRNEKLF
J gene: TRBJ2-5; V gene: TRBV5-1; D gene: TRBD2; CDR3 protein: ASSLVGGGPINQETQY
J gene: TRBJ1-2; V gene: TRBV5-1; D gene: .; CDR3 protein: ASSLAPGPNYGYT
J gene: TRBJ2-2; V gene: TRBV7-9; D gene: .; CDR3 protein: ASSLTGGLDTGELF
J gene: TRBJ2-7; V gene: TRBV7-9; D gene: TRBD2; CDR3 protein: ASSSSGGLYEQY
J gene: TRBJ1-1; V gene: TRBV27; D gene: TRBD1; CDR3 protein: ASRDRGLNTEAF
J gene: TRBJ1-1; V gene: TRBV29-1; D gene: TRBD1; CDR3 protein: SVEPSPTGGTETF
J gene: TRBJ1-1; V gene: TRBV11-3; D gene: .; CDR3 protein: ASSLGDDTEAF
J gene: TRBJ1-1; V gene: TRBV15; D gene: .; CDR3 protein: ATSSRRVTGTEAF
J gene: TRBJ1-1; V gene: TRBV6-1; D gene: TRBD1; CDR3 protein: ASSEKRRTGMNTEAF
J gene: TRBJ2-7; V gene: TRBV6-1; D gene: TRBD1; CDR3 protein: ASRKRQGSYEQY
J gene: .; V gene: TRBV28; D gene: .; CDR3 protein: ASGGPRRGYEQY
J gene: TRBJ1-2; V gene: TRBV5-1; D gene: .; CDR3 protein: ASSEGGTYGYT
J gene: TRBJ1-5; V gene: TRBV6-4; D gene: .; CDR3 protein: ASSVWANQPQH
J gene: TRBJ2-7; V gene: TRBV29-1; D gene: .; CDR3 protein: SAENLGGPLSYEQY
J gene: TRBJ2-7; V gene: TRBV27; D gene: TRBD2; CDR3 protein: ASSQTSVWNEQY
J gene: TRBJ2-7; V gene: TRBV5-4; D gene: .; CDR3 protein: ASSPSSGDFYEQY
J gene: TRBJ2-7; V gene: TRBV9; D gene: .; CDR3 protein: ASSVGGRVVNEQY
J gene: TRBJ1-2; V gene: TRBV5-4; D gene: TRBD1; CDR3 protein: ASSPARGGAWAGYGYT
J gene: TRBJ2-7; V gene: TRBV7-9; D gene: TRBD1; CDR3 protein: ASSSVLTGTNEQY
J gene: TRBJ2-7; V gene: TRBV2; D gene: .; CDR3 protein: ASSPATVAPGEQY
J gene: TRBJ1-1; V gene: TRBV19; D gene: .; CDR3 protein: ASSIISTRGLNTEAF
J gene: TRBJ1-2; V gene: TRBV7-2; D gene: .; CDR3 protein: ASSLTRGMRGYGYT
J gene: TRBJ1-6; V gene: TRBV5-4; D gene: TRBD1; CDR3 protein: ASGTGGGSPLH
J gene: TRBJ2-7; V gene: TRBV27; D gene: .; CDR3 protein: ASRWSGSAYEQY
J gene: TRBJ2-1; V gene: TRBV9; D gene: TRBD2; CDR3 protein: ASSVGGTHNEQF
J gene: TRBJ1-1; V gene: TRBV7-8; D gene: .; CDR3 protein: ASSLALTGNTEAF
J gene: TRBJ2-2; V gene: TRBV11-2; D gene: .; CDR3 protein: ASSFDTGELF
J gene: TRBJ2-5; V gene: TRBV11-1; D gene: TRBD2; CDR3 protein: ASSKFGTSWETQY
J gene: TRBJ1-1; V gene: TRBV27; D gene: .; CDR3 protein: ASSPGPNTEAF
J gene: TRBJ1-6; V gene: TRBV6-1; D gene: .; CDR3 protein: ASSEWEGNYNSPLH
J gene: TRBJ2-2; V gene: TRBV11-2; D gene: .; CDR3 protein: ASSRLLASRV
J gene: .; V gene: TRBV5-1; D gene: .; CDR3 protein: ASSALDPGVNEQY
J gene: TRBJ2-5; V gene: TRBV6-5; D gene: .; CDR3 protein: ASSYQGPGGTQY
J gene: TRBJ1-6; V gene: TRBV6-6; D gene: .; CDR3 protein: ASSSADGYNSPLH
J gene: TRBJ2-1; V gene: TRBV27; D gene: .; CDR3 protein: ASSWIRDPEQF